This entry is about one T cell receptor (beta chain). The data derive from a study of radiation and T cells in renal cell carcinoma. The germline V gene has CDR1 SGHTA and CDR2 FQGNSA. V was clipped by 1 base and J by 5 bases; unmatched bases: 6. CDR3 length equals 16 residues. Sample time point: blood 4 weeks post-SBRT, at nephrectomy. Treatment of the sample: 15 Gy SBRT to primary tumor, nephrectomy 4 weeks later. Profiled with immunoSEQ multiplex PCR; TCRdb holds only in-frame clones, not every one. Among just under 150,000 clones listed, approximately 86% were seen once. V and J are TRBV7-2 and TRBJ1-4; TRBD1 matches 8 bases. The starting material was blood, obtained from a patient whose treatment included radiotherapy and nephrectomy. This receptor was taken from a woman in her forties or fifties with renal cell carcinoma. This CDR3 is CASSLGPGQANEKLFF. CDR3 sequence (DNA): TGTGCCAGCAGCTTAGGACCGGGACAGGCGAATGAAAAACTGTTTTTT.